This T cell receptor beta chain came from a study of blood T cells in healthy people across ages. A sample-barcoded 5' primer and a J-beta primer mix were used in a second PCR of roughly 7 to 12 cycles. TCRdb called the 5' RACE reads again in MiXCR, with one record for every CDR3 protein. The repertoire holds over 450,000 distinct CDR3 sequences, with 24% as singletons. Germline loops: CDR1 SEHNR, CDR2 FQNEAQ (reference sequence). Between the trimmed V and J ends, which lost 5 bases and 6 bases, there was a span of 10 bases. CDR3 length: 13 amino acids. This same sample was also part of a study on T cells of mothers and their children.

The receptor comes from a boy aged 5 to 17 in good health. Sample: blood. This sequence joins TRBV7-9 and TRBJ2-2; D is unresolved. The CDR3 DNA sequence: TGTGCCAGCAGCCCCCTAGTGTCCGGGGAGCTGTTTTTT. Translated: CASSPLVSGELFF.